The present T cell receptor (beta chain) was sequenced within a study of blood T cell repertoires in COVID-19. Whole-study context: Both acute and convalescent COVID-19 samples were obtained from the United States, Italy and Spain. Sources were T cells, B-cell-depleted T cells, or PBMCs; the material itself was cDNA or gDNA.

TCRdb's table, derived via immunoSEQ multiplex PCR, lists solely in-frame clones and lacks some. Seen here are 170,000 or so clones, around nine tenths observed once, and the top ten hold 0.53%. Germline V gene lookup returns CDR1 MNHEY and CDR2 SVGEGT. The V and J ends lost 4 bases and 7 bases respectively, with 14 bases between them. CDR3 size: 14 residues. The clonotype was recovered from a man between 50 and 59 years old with acute or convalescent COVID-19. Sequencing was done on a sample of peripheral blood. The chain combines TRBV6-2 or TRBV6-3 with TRBJ1-5; D gene uncertain. This CDR3 reads CASSSGLRGQPQHF. CDR3 DNA sequence: TGTGCCAGCAGTTCGGGCCTACGGGGACAGCCCCAGCATTTT.